Listed below are T cell receptor beta chains from one sample, sequenced in a study of blood T cells in healthy people across ages. TCRdb re-called the 5' RACE reads with MiXCR, one entry per CDR3 protein. The table shows 730,000 or so distinct CDR3 sequences, with approximately 40% occurring only once. The sample consisted of blood. All receptors derive from a man older than 75 in good health. CDR3s include the opening cysteine and the closing phenylalanine or tryptophan. Fields, in order: V gene, clone size, CDR3 length, J gene, D gene, CDR3 protein, CDR3 DNA. A D gene is named only where the DNA matches it firmly. Rows may omit the clone size; those that give it use once, few, many or a size class.

V: TRBV5-1
size: .
length: 15
J: TRBJ2-5
D: .
CDR3: CASSLPLVSGETQYF
DNA: TGCGCCAGCAGCTTACCCCTGGTCAGTGGAGAGACCCAGTACTTC

V: TRBV3-1
size: .
length: 14
J: TRBJ1-1
D: TRBD1
CDR3: CASSRNRGVTETFF
DNA: TGTGCCAGCAGCCGAAACAGGGGGGTCACTGAAACTTTCTTT

V: TRBV18
size: .
length: 14
J: TRBJ1-2
D: TRBD1
CDR3: CASSPPPTGVGYTF
DNA: TGTGCCAGCTCACCACCGCCGACAGGGGTTGGCTACACCTTC

V: TRBV25-1
size: once
length: 18
J: TRBJ1-5
D: TRBD1
CDR3: CASTIPGQGLNSNQPQHF
DNA: TGTGCCAGCACAATTCCGGGACAGGGGCTTAATAGCAATCAGCCCCAGCATTTT

V: TRBV2
size: .
length: 15
J: TRBJ2-7
D: TRBD1
CDR3: CASFGGTGGSYEQYF
DNA: TGTGCCAGCTTTGGAGGGACAGGGGGCTCCTACGAGCAGTACTTC

V: TRBV5-1
size: many
length: 17
J: TRBJ2-2
D: TRBD2
CDR3: CASSHTGTSGYTGELFF
DNA: TGCGCCAGCAGTCATACCGGGACTAGCGGATACACCGGGGAGCTGTTTTTT

V: TRBV7-3
size: few
length: 14
J: TRBJ2-3
D: .
CDR3: CASSLTPVADTQYF
DNA: TGTGCCAGCAGCTTAACCCCAGTGGCAGATACGCAGTATTTT

V: TRBV12-3/TRBV12-4
size: .
length: 14
J: TRBJ2-7
D: TRBD1
CDR3: CASSSLDRGNEQYF
DNA: TGTGCAAGCAGTTCCCTGGACAGGGGGAACGAGCAGTACTTC

V: TRBV7-2
size: few
length: 15
J: TRBJ2-7
D: TRBD1
CDR3: CASSGRQGVKYEQYF
DNA: TGTGCCAGCAGCGGACGACAGGGGGTGAAGTACGAGCAGTACTTC

V: TRBV6-1
size: once
length: 11
J: TRBJ1-5
D: .
CDR3: CASTQIGPQHF
DNA: TGTGCCAGCACCCAAATTGGTCCCCAGCATTTT

V: TRBV5-1
size: .
length: 13
J: TRBJ2-5
D: .
CDR3: CASSTGIQETQYF
DNA: TGCGCCAGCAGCACCGGGATACAAGAGACCCAGTACTTC

V: TRBV5-1
size: .
length: 16
J: TRBJ2-3
D: .
CDR3: CASSLGGAGSTDTQYF
DNA: TGCGCCAGCAGCTTGGGTGGCGCAGGGAGCACAGATACGCAGTATTTT

V: TRBV6-2/TRBV6-3
size: .
length: 12
J: TRBJ2-7
D: .
CDR3: CASSNEPYEQYF
DNA: TGTGCCAGCAGCAATGAACCCTACGAGCAGTACTTC

V: TRBV6-5
size: .
length: 15
J: TRBJ2-7
D: TRBD2
CDR3: CASSFRLGGGPEQYF
DNA: TGTGCCAGCAGTTTCCGTTTGGGCGGGGGGCCTGAGCAGTACTTC

V: TRBV6-5
size: .
length: 15
J: TRBJ2-7
D: .
CDR3: CASSPRGSSVHEQYF
DNA: TGTGCCAGCAGTCCCCGGGGTTCTAGCGTCCACGAGCAGTACTTC

V: TRBV15
size: .
length: 13
J: TRBJ1-2
D: TRBD1
CDR3: CATSRGTGYGYTF
DNA: TGTGCCACCAGCAGAGGGACAGGCTATGGCTACACCTTC

V: TRBV29-1
size: .
length: 14
J: TRBJ2-3
D: .
CDR3: CGGRRGVGTDTQYF
DNA: TGCGGCGGCCGAAGGGGGGTAGGCACAGATACGCAGTATTTT

V: TRBV20-1
size: .
length: 13
J: TRBJ2-5
D: .
CDR3: CSASRASQETQYF
DNA: TGCAGTGCTAGCCGGGCCTCCCAAGAGACCCAGTACTTC

V: TRBV21-1
size: few
length: 15
J: TRBJ2-7
D: .
CDR3: CASSNRRGQGYEQYF
DNA: TGTGCCAGCAGCAATCGCCGGGGACAGGGCTACGAGCAGTACTTC

V: TRBV6-4
size: .
length: 15
J: TRBJ2-1
D: .
CDR3: CASSSEQGTYNERFF
DNA: TGTGCCAGCAGTTCCGAGCAGGGTACCTACAATGAGCGGTTCTTC

V: TRBV29-1
size: .
length: 15
J: TRBJ2-1
D: .
CDR3: CSVEPPGETWNEQFF
DNA: TGCAGCGTTGAACCCCCCGGGGAGACCTGGAATGAGCAGTTCTTC

V: TRBV7-2
size: few
length: 14
J: TRBJ2-7
D: .
CDR3: CASSSRTGSTEQYF
DNA: TGTGCCAGCAGCTCACGGACGGGTTCGACCGAGCAGTACTTC

V: TRBV7-2
size: .
length: 14
J: TRBJ2-5
D: TRBD2
CDR3: CASSLGGGKETQYF
DNA: TGTGCCAGCAGCTTAGGGGGGGGTAAAGAGACCCAGTACTTC

V: TRBV7-9
size: many
length: 14
J: TRBJ1-5
D: .
CDR3: CASSLAGGNQPQHF
DNA: TGCGCCAGCAGCTTGGCAGGGGGCAATCAGCCCCAGCATTTT

V: TRBV11-2
size: .
length: 15
J: TRBJ2-7
D: TRBD2
CDR3: CASSPAGGIAYEQYF
DNA: TGTGCCAGCAGCCCCGCGGGGGGGATCGCCTACGAGCAGTACTTC

V: TRBV4-2
size: .
length: 16
J: TRBJ2-5
D: TRBD2
CDR3: CASSQDPRGGLGTQYF
DNA: TGTGCCAGCAGCCAAGATCCGCGGGGGGGCCTGGGGACCCAGTACTTC

V: TRBV7-2
size: .
length: 19
J: TRBJ2-2
D: TRBD2
CDR3: CASTRGGLAGRLNTGELFF
DNA: TGTGCCAGCACCCGGGGGGGACTAGCGGGGAGACTGAACACCGGGGAGCTGTTTTTT

V: TRBV12-3/TRBV12-4
size: .
length: 14
J: TRBJ1-6
D: .
CDR3: CASSLQLLNSPLHF
DNA: TGTGCCAGCAGTTTGCAACTTTTGAATTCACCCCTCCACTTT

V: TRBV20-1
size: many
length: 15
J: TRBJ2-2
D: TRBD2
CDR3: CSARWGGTGLGELFF
DNA: TGCAGTGCTAGGTGGGGGGGTACCGGGCTCGGGGAGCTGTTTTTT

V: TRBV6-2/TRBV6-3
size: few
length: 15
J: TRBJ2-3
D: .
CDR3: CASSEGGALKDTQYF
DNA: TGTGCCAGCAGTGAGGGGGGGGCGCTTAAGGATACGCAGTATTTT

V: TRBV6-5
size: once
length: 14
J: TRBJ2-5
D: .
CDR3: CASSYDGARETQYF
DNA: TGTGCCAGCAGTTACGATGGGGCGCGAGAGACCCAGTACTTC

V: TRBV7-9
size: few
length: 15
J: TRBJ2-3
D: .
CDR3: CASSLVGSPTDTQYF
DNA: TGTGCCAGCAGCTTAGTGGGCTCTCCCACAGATACGCAGTATTTT

V: TRBV9
size: few
length: 14
J: TRBJ2-3
D: .
CDR3: CASSVVLASDTQYF
DNA: TGTGCCAGCAGCGTAGTACTAGCCTCTGATACGCAGTATTTT

V: TRBV20-1
size: .
length: 17
J: TRBJ2-1
D: .
CDR3: CSASLPSSQIIFDEQFF
DNA: TGCAGTGCGAGCCTTCCTAGCTCCCAAATTATTTTCGATGAGCAGTTCTTC

V: TRBV7-2
size: .
length: 14
J: TRBJ2-7
D: .
CDR3: CASSLATRGGEQYF
DNA: TGTGCCAGCAGCTTAGCTACCAGGGGTGGCGAGCAGTACTTC

V: TRBV20-1
size: .
length: 14
J: TRBJ2-7
D: TRBD2
CDR3: CSARDGGGVYEQYF
DNA: TGCAGTGCTAGAGATGGGGGAGGGGTTTACGAGCAGTACTTC

V: TRBV4-2
size: .
length: 11
J: TRBJ2-7
D: .
CDR3: CAAGLGNEQYF
DNA: TGTGCCGCCGGGCTTGGCAATGAGCAGTACTTC

V: TRBV10-3
size: many
length: 14
J: TRBJ2-7
D: TRBD1
CDR3: CAISDGTGLYEQYF
DNA: TGTGCCATCAGTGACGGGACAGGGCTTTACGAGCAGTACTTC

V: TRBV28
size: .
length: 15
J: TRBJ2-7
D: .
CDR3: CASSPFDRGLYEQYF
DNA: TGTGCCAGCAGTCCCTTTGACAGGGGACTATACGAGCAGTACTTC

V: TRBV5-1
size: .
length: 16
J: TRBJ2-7
D: TRBD2
CDR3: CASSLPRTSGYNEQYF
DNA: TGCGCCAGCAGCTTGCCCCGGACTAGCGGGTACAATGAGCAGTACTTC

V: TRBV10-3
size: .
length: 11
J: TRBJ1-1
D: .
CDR3: CAIRLNTEAFF
DNA: TGTGCCATCAGACTTAACACTGAAGCTTTCTTT

V: TRBV5-1
size: .
length: 14
J: TRBJ2-5
D: TRBD1
CDR3: CASSRTGGEETQYF
DNA: TGCGCCAGCAGCCGGACAGGGGGCGAAGAGACCCAGTACTTC

V: TRBV12-3/TRBV12-4
size: .
length: 17
J: TRBJ2-6
D: TRBD1
CDR3: CASGPGTGGSGANVLTF
DNA: TGTGCCAGCGGACCCGGGACAGGGGGATCTGGGGCCAACGTCCTGACTTTC

V: TRBV20-1
size: .
length: 15
J: TRBJ1-2
D: .
CDR3: CSCRKGRGAVDGYTF
DNA: TGCAGCTGCCGAAAGGGTCGGGGGGCAGTTGATGGCTACACCTTC

V: TRBV5-1
size: few
length: 14
J: TRBJ2-3
D: .
CDR3: CASSAQTLRDTQYF
DNA: TGCGCCAGCAGCGCGCAGACTTTGCGGGATACGCAGTATTTT

V: TRBV5-5
size: .
length: 14
J: TRBJ2-3
D: .
CDR3: CASSFPGVTDTQYF
DNA: TGTGCCAGCAGCTTCCCAGGGGTAACAGATACGCAGTATTTT

V: TRBV5-1
size: .
length: 15
J: TRBJ2-6
D: .
CDR3: CASSVDGSGANVLTF
DNA: TGCGCCAGCAGCGTGGACGGCTCTGGGGCCAACGTCCTGACTTTC

V: TRBV4-3
size: .
length: 16
J: TRBJ2-5
D: .
CDR3: CASSQGMGRRGETQYF
DNA: TGCGCCAGCAGCCAAGGTATGGGCCGGAGAGGGGAGACCCAGTACTTC

V: TRBV20-1
size: .
length: 13
J: TRBJ2-7
D: .
CDR3: CSARKTSSYEQYF
DNA: TGCAGTGCTAGAAAGACTAGCTCCTACGAGCAGTACTTC

V: TRBV5-1
size: few
length: 17
J: TRBJ2-1
D: TRBD2
CDR3: CASSFERLAGAGNEQFF
DNA: TGCGCCAGCAGCTTCGAACGACTAGCGGGGGCGGGAAATGAGCAGTTCTTC